The rows below give T cell receptor beta chains drawn from one sample of a study of T cell repertoires in cytomegalovirus infection. TCRdb fed the reads into MiXCR, producing one record per CDR3 protein. The sample contains about 890,000 distinct CDR3 sequences, approximately 33% of which appear only once. Their recognized antigens are unknown. Here the sequenced sample was cultured CD8+ T cells from PBMCs, taken from culture after CMV antigen stimulation. The source of these receptors is a human donor in good health (CMV status not recorded). Some clones in this sample may be carry-over from other donors' samples. CDR3s include the opening cysteine and the closing phenylalanine or tryptophan. Fields, in order: V gene, J gene, clone size, D gene, CDR3 DNA, CDR3 protein. The D gene is left open where the match is weak. Expanded clones get a size class; other rows say once, few or many, or leave the size out.

TRBV12-3/TRBV12-4,TRBJ1-4,few,-,TGTGCCAGCAGTCCACACATCCGAGGGGCGCCTAATGAAAAACTGTTTTTT,CASSPHIRGAPNEKLFF
TRBV7-9,TRBJ2-5,few,TRBD1,TGTGCCAGCAGCACACAGGGGCTAACAAAGACCCAGTACTTC,CASSTQGLTKTQYF
TRBV28,TRBJ2-1,-,-,TGTGCCAGCAGTTCTTACAGGGGGGGGGCTTCCTACAATGAGCAGTTCTTC,CASSSYRGGASYNEQFF
TRBV3-1,TRBJ2-3,many,TRBD2,TGTGCCAGCAGCCAAGTAGCGGGGGTCACAGATACGCAGTATTTT,CASSQVAGVTDTQYF
TRBV6-5,TRBJ2-1,few,-,TGTGCCAGCAGTTATTCGGTTGGGTTTTCCTACAATGAGCAGTTCTTC,CASSYSVGFSYNEQFF
TRBV12-3/TRBV12-4,TRBJ2-1,-,TRBD2,TGTGCCAGCAGTTTAGATGGGAGGGACTGGGGAGACAAGATCTCCTACAATGAGCAGTTCTTC,CASSLDGRDWGDKISYNEQFF
TRBV27,TRBJ1-3,-,-,TGTGCCAGCAGTCCCCACGACAGGCGCTCTGGAAACACCATATATTTT,CASSPHDRRSGNTIYF
TRBV27,TRBJ2-3,-,-,TGTGCCAGCAGTTTCTCACGGGCCAGAGGGACAGATACGCAGTATTTT,CASSFSRARGTDTQYF
TRBV28,TRBJ1-1,-,TRBD1,TGTGCCAGCAGGGGGGACAGAGCCAACACTGAAGCTTTCTTT,CASRGDRANTEAFF
TRBV10-3,TRBJ2-7,few,TRBD2,TGTGCCATCAGGCGGGGGGATAACGAGCAGTACTTC,CAIRRGDNEQYF
TRBV7-9,TRBJ2-6,-,-,TGTGCCAGCAGCTTTCCCCCCCAATCGGAAAGCCTGACTTTC,CASSFPPQSESLTF
TRBV7-2,TRBJ2-3,many,-,TGTGCCAGCAGCTTACCCCACGAGGGGGATACGCAGTATTTT,CASSLPHEGDTQYF
TRBV2,TRBJ2-1,many,-,TGTGCCAGCAGTCCCGACAAGGGGGGCCACAACAATGAGCAGTTCTTC,CASSPDKGGHNNEQFF
TRBV19,TRBJ2-1,few,-,TGTGCCAGTAGTCCCCCCACGAATGAGCAGTTCTTC,CASSPPTNEQFF
TRBV7-9,TRBJ2-3,-,TRBD2,TGTGCCAGCAGCGGGGGGGTTACAGATACGCAGTATTTT,CASSGGVTDTQYF
TRBV7-2,TRBJ2-2,once,TRBD2,TGTGCCAGCAGCCCCGGGGGGACGAACACCGGGGAGCAGTTTTTT,CASSPGGTNTGEQFF
TRBV19,TRBJ2-7,-,TRBD1,TGTGCCAGCGGACAGGGGGCATACGAGCAGTACTTC,CASGQGAYEQYF
TRBV7-6,TRBJ2-2,-,TRBD1,TGTGCCAGCAGAACAGGGGTTGGCGGGGAGCTGTTTTTT,CASRTGVGGELFF
TRBV9,TRBJ2-1,-,TRBD2,TGTGCCAGCAGCGGCGGACTAGCGGTGCCCTACAATGAGCAGTTCTTC,CASSGGLAVPYNEQFF
TRBV25-1,TRBJ2-5,-,-,TGTGCCAGCAGTGAGGGGGTAGAGACCCAGTACTTC,CASSEGVETQYF
TRBV6-2/TRBV6-3,TRBJ2-2,-,-,TGTGCCAGCAGTTATACAGTAAACACCGGGGAGCTGTTTTTT,CASSYTVNTGELFF
TRBV7-9,TRBJ1-2,-,-,TGTGCCAGCAGCCCCATGGTCGGGACACATGGCTACACCTTC,CASSPMVGTHGYTF
TRBV11-2,TRBJ2-5,-,-,TGTGCCAGCAGCCTATATCCCGGGACCCAAGAGACCCAGTACTTC,CASSLYPGTQETQYF
TRBV19,TRBJ2-5,few,TRBD2,TGTGCCAGTAGTCGCCGGGACTACCCCCAAGAGACCCAGTACTTC,CASSRRDYPQETQYF
TRBV27,TRBJ1-2,few,-,TGTGCCAGCATCCTAACCGGGGAAGGGGCTCCCGGGAAATTCTATGGCTACACCTTC,CASILTGEGAPGKFYGYTF
TRBV7-9,TRBJ1-5,-,-,TGTGCCAGCAGCTTCCCCGGGGATTTGAGCAATCAGCCCCAGCATTTT,CASSFPGDLSNQPQHF
TRBV10-3,TRBJ2-4,-,TRBD1,TGTGCCATCAGCCCCGGGACAGCAACCCTAGCCAAAAACATTCAGTACTTC,CAISPGTATLAKNIQYF
TRBV7-9,TRBJ1-1,many,-,TGTGCCAGCAGCCGGGGGGTCTCTGAAGCTTTCTTT,CASSRGVSEAFF
TRBV7-8,TRBJ1-5,many,TRBD1,TGTGCCAGCAGCTTACGCCAGGGGGTCAATCAGCCCCAGCATTTT,CASSLRQGVNQPQHF
TRBV9,TRBJ2-5,-,-,TGTGCCAGCAGCGTCAGCTTGGGAGAGACCCAGTACTTC,CASSVSLGETQYF
TRBV10-3,TRBJ2-6,-,-,TGTGCCATCACTGAGGACTCTGGGGCCAACGTCCTGACTTTC,CAITEDSGANVLTF
TRBV4-1,TRBJ2-5,-,-,TGCGCCAGCAGCCAAGATAGGGGCCCCTTAGGGGAGACCCAGTACTTC,CASSQDRGPLGETQYF
TRBV7-2,TRBJ2-1,many,-,TGTGCCAGCAGCCGAAGAAAGTACAATGAGCAGTTCTTC,CASSRRKYNEQFF
TRBV27,TRBJ2-7,once,TRBD1,TGTGCCAGCATACGGACAGGGAGGCCCTACGAGCAGTACTTC,CASIRTGRPYEQYF
TRBV7-7,TRBJ2-1,-,TRBD2,TGTGCTAGCAGCTCTTACAGCGGGGGGCCTCCAAACGAGCAGTTCTTC,CASSSYSGGPPNEQFF
TRBV5-1,TRBJ1-1,few,TRBD1,TGCGCCAGTTTTCAGGGGGTCGGCACTGAAGCTTTCTTT,CASFQGVGTEAFF
TRBV9,TRBJ2-3,-,-,TGTGCCAGCAGCGCGAACAGGGATTCGGATACGCAGTATTTT,CASSANRDSDTQYF
TRBV27,TRBJ1-2,-,TRBD1,TGTGCCAGCAGTAACCCGGGACAGGGGGCCAATGGCTACACCTTC,CASSNPGQGANGYTF
TRBV20-1,TRBJ2-1,-,-,TGCAGTGCTCACGGGTCCACCGATGAGCAGTTCTTC,CSAHGSTDEQFF
TRBV10-2,TRBJ2-5,few,-,TGCGCCAGCAGTGAGATCGAAGCGACGGGGGAGACCCAGTACTTC,CASSEIEATGETQYF
TRBV7-2,TRBJ1-4,-,-,TGTGCCAGCAGCTTAGACAGGGACACAACTAATGAAAAACTGTTTTTT,CASSLDRDTTNEKLFF
TRBV7-3,TRBJ2-1,many,TRBD2,TGTGCCAGCAGCTTAGGCAGGATCGCGGGGGATGAGCAGTTCTTC,CASSLGRIAGDEQFF
TRBV29-1,TRBJ1-2,-,-,TGCAGCGTTAGGACCGACGGAATTGATGGCTACACCTTC,CSVRTDGIDGYTF
TRBV7-6,TRBJ2-7,few,-,TGTGCCAGCAGCTTTGGAAGGGGAAAGTACTTC,CASSFGRGKYF
TRBV27,TRBJ1-4,-,-,TGTGCCAGCAGTTCGGGGGTGGGTAATGAAAAACTGTTTTTT,CASSSGVGNEKLFF
TRBV27,TRBJ2-2,once,-,TGTGCCAGCAGTGGGGAAGAGGGACGGCCTGACGGGGAGCTGTTTTTT,CASSGEEGRPDGELFF
TRBV6-5,TRBJ1-1,once,-,TGTGCCAGCAGTTACTCGCAGGGTGAAGCTTTCTTT,CASSYSQGEAFF
TRBV6-1,TRBJ2-7,many,-,TGTGCCAGCAGCGCCCTCGGACTCTCCTACGAGCAGTACTTC,CASSALGLSYEQYF
TRBV19,TRBJ2-5,-,-,TGTGCCAACATACGGACGGCGCCGTTGGCCCAGTACTTC,CANIRTAPLAQYF
TRBV6-6,TRBJ1-2,-,TRBD1,TGTGCCAGCAGTTACCAACCGCGGGACAGGGAGGGCTATGGCTACACCTTC,CASSYQPRDREGYGYTF
TRBV27,TRBJ2-5,-,TRBD2,TGTGCCAGCCGAGATGGGGGTAGCGGGGGGCGGGAGACCCAGTACTTC,CASRDGGSGGRETQYF
TRBV2,TRBJ2-1,-,TRBD1,TGTGCCTCCCAGGACAGGGTATATGAGCAGTTCTTC,CASQDRVYEQFF